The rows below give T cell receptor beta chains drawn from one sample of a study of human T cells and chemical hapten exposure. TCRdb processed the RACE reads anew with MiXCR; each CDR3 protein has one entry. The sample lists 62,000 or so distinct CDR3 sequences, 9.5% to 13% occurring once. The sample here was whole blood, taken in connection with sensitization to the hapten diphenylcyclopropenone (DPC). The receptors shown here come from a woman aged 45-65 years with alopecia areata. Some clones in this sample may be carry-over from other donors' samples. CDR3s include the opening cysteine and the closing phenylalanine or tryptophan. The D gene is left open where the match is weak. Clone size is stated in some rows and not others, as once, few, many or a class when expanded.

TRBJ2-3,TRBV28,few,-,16,TGTGCCAGCAGTCTAACTCCGGGACCGCCCACAGATACGCAGTATTTT,CASSLTPGPPTDTQYF
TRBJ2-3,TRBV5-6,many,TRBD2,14,TGTGCCAGCAGCCCTAGCGGAAGCACAGATACGCAGTATTTT,CASSPSGSTDTQYF
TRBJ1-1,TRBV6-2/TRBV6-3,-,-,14,TGTGCCGGCAGTTTACTACATTTGAACACTGAAGCTTTCTTT,CAGSLLHLNTEAFF
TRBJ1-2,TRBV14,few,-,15,TGTGCCAGCAGCCCTGATGAGGGGGGCGCCTATGGCTACACCTTC,CASSPDEGGAYGYTF
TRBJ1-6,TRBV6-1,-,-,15,TGTGCCAGCAGCGTCGACAGCGTTAATAATTCACCCCTCCACTTT,CASSVDSVNNSPLHF
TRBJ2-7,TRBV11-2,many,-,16,TGTGCCAGCAGCCCCCTGGGCGGATCCATAATCTACGAGCAGTACTTC,CASSPLGGSIIYEQYF
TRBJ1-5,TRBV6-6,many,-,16,TGTGCCAGCAGTTCGCAGGGTTCGAAAAGCAATCAGCCCCAGCATTTT,CASSSQGSKSNQPQHF
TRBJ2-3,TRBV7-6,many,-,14,TGTGCCAGCAGCTCCGAAATGCGCACAGATACGCAGTATTTT,CASSSEMRTDTQYF
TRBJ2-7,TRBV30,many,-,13,TGTGCCTGGAATAAAGGGAACTCCTACGAGCAGTACTTC,CAWNKGNSYEQYF
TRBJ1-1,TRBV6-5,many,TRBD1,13,TGTGCCAGCAGTTATCGGGACAGCACTGAAGCTTTCTTT,CASSYRDSTEAFF
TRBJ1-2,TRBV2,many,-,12,TGTGCCAGCAATGAGGAGAACTATGGCTACACCTTC,CASNEENYGYTF
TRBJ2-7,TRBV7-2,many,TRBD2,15,TGTGCCAGCAGCGGGGGGACTAGCGGGAGCTACGAGCAGTACTTC,CASSGGTSGSYEQYF
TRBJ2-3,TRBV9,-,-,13,TGTGCCAGCAGCGTAGAGCCTAGGGATACGCAGTATTTT,CASSVEPRDTQYF
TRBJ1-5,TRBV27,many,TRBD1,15,TGTGCCAGCAGTTGGGGGACAGGGGTTGGTCAGCCCCAGCATTTT,CASSWGTGVGQPQHF
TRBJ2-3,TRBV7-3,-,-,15,TGTGCCAGCAGCCTCTCCGGACAGAGCACAGATACGCAGTATTTT,CASSLSGQSTDTQYF
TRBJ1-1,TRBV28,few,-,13,TGTGCCAGCAGTTTGCCAGGGAACACTGAAGCTTTCTTT,CASSLPGNTEAFF
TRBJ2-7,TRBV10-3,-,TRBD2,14,TGTGCCATCAGACCAGCGGGGGGGCCGGGTGAGCAGTACTTC,CAIRPAGGPGEQYF
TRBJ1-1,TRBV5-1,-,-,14,TGCGCCAGCAGCCGCGGGAGAGGGCTCACTGAAGCTTTCTTT,CASSRGRGLTEAFF
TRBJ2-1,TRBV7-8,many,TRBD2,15,TGTGCCAGCAGCCAAACTAGCGGGGGGGCCGGTGAGCAGTTCTTC,CASSQTSGGAGEQFF
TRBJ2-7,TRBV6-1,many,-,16,TGTGCCAGCACGCCGTTAAACACAGGGTTCGACTACGAGCAGTACTTC,CASTPLNTGFDYEQYF
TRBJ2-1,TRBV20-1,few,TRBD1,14,TGCAGTGCTAGAGTCCTGGGACAGGTAGACGAGCAGTTCTTC,CSARVLGQVDEQFF
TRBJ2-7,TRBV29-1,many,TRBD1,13,TGCAGCGTCCGGGCAGGGGGTTCGTACGAGCAGTACTTC,CSVRAGGSYEQYF
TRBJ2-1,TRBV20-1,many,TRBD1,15,TGCAGTGCCCCGACCCCGGGACAGGGGCTTAATGAGCAGTTCTTC,CSAPTPGQGLNEQFF
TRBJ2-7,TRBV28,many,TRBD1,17,TGTGCCAGCAATCCACAGGGGGCGGCCCCTTCCTCCTACGAGCAGTACTTC,CASNPQGAAPSSYEQYF
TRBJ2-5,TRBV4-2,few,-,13,TGTGCCAGCAGCCAAGATATTGTCGGGACCCAGTACTTC,CASSQDIVGTQYF
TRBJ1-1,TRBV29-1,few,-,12,TGCAGCGCCCAATCCCGGACCGACGGAGCTTTCTTT,CSAQSRTDGAFF
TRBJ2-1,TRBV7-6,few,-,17,TGTGCCAGCAGCCGAGGGGTAGCGGACCTAACCTACAATGAGCAGTTCTTC,CASSRGVADLTYNEQFF
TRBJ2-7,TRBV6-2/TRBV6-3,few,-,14,TGTGCCAGCAGTTTCAACAGCTACTCCTACGAGCAGTACTTC,CASSFNSYSYEQYF
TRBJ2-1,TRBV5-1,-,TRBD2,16,TGCGCCAGCAGCGAGGGACTAGCGGGAGCGGCTAATGAGCAGTTCTTC,CASSEGLAGAANEQFF
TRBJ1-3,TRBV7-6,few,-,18,TGTGCCAGCAGCTTAAACATTCTTGAGGGGAACTCTGGAAACACCATATATTTT,CASSLNILEGNSGNTIYF
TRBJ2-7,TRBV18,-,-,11,TGTGCCAGCTCCGGGGGTCACGAGCAGTACTTC,CASSGGHEQYF
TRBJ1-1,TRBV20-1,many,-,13,TGCAGTGCTAGTGTCGGTACGAACACTGAAGCTTTCTTT,CSASVGTNTEAFF
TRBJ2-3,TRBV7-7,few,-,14,TGTGCCAGCAGCTTAGGGGACAACACAGATACGCAGTATTTT,CASSLGDNTDTQYF
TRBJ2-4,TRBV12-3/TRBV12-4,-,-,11,TGTGCCAGCAGTCTTCGGGACATTCTGTACTTC,CASSLRDILYF
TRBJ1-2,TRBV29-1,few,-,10,TGCAGCGTTGAAGAGAATGGCTACACCTTC,CSVEENGYTF
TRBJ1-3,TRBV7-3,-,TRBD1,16,TGTGCCAGCGCACCGACAGGGACCGGCTCTGGAAACACCATATATTTT,CASAPTGTGSGNTIYF
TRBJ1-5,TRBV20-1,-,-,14,TGCAGTGCTAGGGACACCCTTAGCAATCAGCCCCAGCATTTT,CSARDTLSNQPQHF
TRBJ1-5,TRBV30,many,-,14,TGTGCCTGGAGTGGGACCCTAAATAATCAGCCCCAGCATTTT,CAWSGTLNNQPQHF
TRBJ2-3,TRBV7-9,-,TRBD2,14,TGTGCCAGCAGCTTAGCAGCGGGGGCAGATACGCAGTATTTT,CASSLAAGADTQYF
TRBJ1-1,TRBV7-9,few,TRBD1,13,TGTGCCAGCAGCCTGACAGGGCCCACTGAAGCTTTCTTT,CASSLTGPTEAFF
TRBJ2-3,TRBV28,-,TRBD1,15,TGTGCCAGCAGTTTTAGGGGGCCTAAGGCAGATACGCAGTATTTT,CASSFRGPKADTQYF
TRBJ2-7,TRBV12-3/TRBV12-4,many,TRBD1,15,TGTGCCAGCAGCCCGGGACAGATGTTTAACTACGAGCAGTACTTC,CASSPGQMFNYEQYF
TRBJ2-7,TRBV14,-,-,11,TGTGCCAGCAGCCGGAATTACGAGCAGTACTTC,CASSRNYEQYF
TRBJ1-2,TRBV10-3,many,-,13,TGTGCCATCAGTGAGTCGGCAGGATATGGCTACACCTTC,CAISESAGYGYTF
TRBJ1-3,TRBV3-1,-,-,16,TGTGCCAGCAGCCAAGGCGTTCGCAGCTCTGGAAACACCATATATTTT,CASSQGVRSSGNTIYF
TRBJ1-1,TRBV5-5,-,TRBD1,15,TGTGCCAGCAGCTTGGTTCCCAGGGGGCTTACTGAAGCTTTCTTT,CASSLVPRGLTEAFF
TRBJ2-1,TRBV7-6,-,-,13,TGTGCCAGCAGCTTAATGGGACCCAATGAGCAGTTCTTC,CASSLMGPNEQFF
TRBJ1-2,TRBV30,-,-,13,TGTGCCTGGAGTGCAGAACTCCGGAGTGGCTACACCTTC,CAWSAELRSGYTF
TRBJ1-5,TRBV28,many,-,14,TGTGCCAGCAGTTTATTGGGACAAGTACAGCCCCAGCATTTT,CASSLLGQVQPQHF
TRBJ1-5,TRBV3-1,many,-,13,TGTGCCAGCAGCCGGGTCAACGGTCAGCCCCAGCATTTT,CASSRVNGQPQHF
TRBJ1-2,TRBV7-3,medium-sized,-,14,TGTGCCAGCAGCTTAAACGTAGGAGTTTATGGCTACACCTTC,CASSLNVGVYGYTF
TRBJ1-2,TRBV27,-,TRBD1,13,TGTGCCAGCAGTCCCCCACAGGGGCATGGCTACACCTTC,CASSPPQGHGYTF
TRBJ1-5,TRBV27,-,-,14,TGTGCCAGCAGTTTATCAGGGGTCAATCAGCCCCAGCATTTT,CASSLSGVNQPQHF
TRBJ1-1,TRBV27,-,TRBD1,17,TGTGCCAGCAGTTTAAAACGGGGACAGGGGCTGAACACTGAAGCTTTCTTT,CASSLKRGQGLNTEAFF